A single TCR beta chain is shown here with its context. Antigen: not known. Germline loops: CDR1 SGHRS, CDR2 YFSETQ. The CDR3 is made up of 14 amino acids. The V and J ends lost 4 bases and 4 bases, in that order; junction bases with no gene match: 6. The data were produced by immunoSEQ multiplex PCR, yet TCRdb's version contains in-frame clones alone and is incomplete. The sample records about 120,000 clones, approximately 87% being singletons. This sample was taken from a study of cytomegalovirus exposure and HLA in healthy donors. General study points: Researchers counted around 160 TCR beta chains as cytomegalovirus-associated. Diagnosis of cytomegalovirus status made by the classifier reportedly showed high specificity and sensitivity.

The donors were part of the validation cohort of roughly 110 subjects. That cohort was separate from the first cohort, which comprised 700 or so subjects. The sample comprised PBMCs. The clonotype comes from a woman under 30 in good health and CMV-seropositive. This chain joins TRBV5-1 and TRBJ2-7; TRBD1 matches 9 bases. The CDR3 nucleotides read TGCGCCAGCAGCCCCGGGACAGGGCTTTACGAGCAGTACTTC. This sequence encodes CASSPGTGLYEQYF. Drawing the rest from reference TRBV5-1 and TRBJ2-7, the complete variable domain is KAGVTQTPRYLIKTRGQQVTLSCSPISGHRSVSWYQQTPGQGLQFLFEYFSETQRNKGNFPGRFSGRQFSNSRSEMNVSTLELGDSALYLCASSPGTGLYEQYFGPGTRLTVT.